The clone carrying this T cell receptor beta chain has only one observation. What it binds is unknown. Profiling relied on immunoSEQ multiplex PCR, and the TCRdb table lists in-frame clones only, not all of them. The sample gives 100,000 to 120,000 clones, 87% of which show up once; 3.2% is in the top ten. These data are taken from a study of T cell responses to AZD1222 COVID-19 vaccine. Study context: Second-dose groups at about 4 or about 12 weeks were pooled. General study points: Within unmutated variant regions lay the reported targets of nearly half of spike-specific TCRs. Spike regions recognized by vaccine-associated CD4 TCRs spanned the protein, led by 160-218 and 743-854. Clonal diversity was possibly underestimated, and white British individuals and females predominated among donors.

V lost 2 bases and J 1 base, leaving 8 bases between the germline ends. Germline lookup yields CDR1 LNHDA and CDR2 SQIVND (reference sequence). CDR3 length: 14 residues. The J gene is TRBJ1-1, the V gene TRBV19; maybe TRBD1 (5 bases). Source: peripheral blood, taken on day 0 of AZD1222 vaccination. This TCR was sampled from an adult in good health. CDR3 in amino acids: CASSIQGRNTEAFF. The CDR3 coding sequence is TGTGCCAGTAGTATACAGGGCCGGAACACTGAAGCTTTCTTT.